This is a list of T cell receptor beta chains from one sample in a study of T cell changes during pregnancy in multiple sclerosis. Repertoires were generated with immunoSEQ multiplex PCR, while TCRdb's copy carries only in-frame clones and drops some. The sample comprises some 12,000 clones, roughly 86% of which are singletons, and roughly 14% rests with the top ten. The input for sequencing was CD8+ T cells from peripheral blood mononuclear cells, taken in the second trimester of pregnancy. The source of these receptors is a female donor in good health, enrolled as a control in a pregnancy study. Each CDR3 is given with its conserved first and last residue. Fields, in order: J gene, clone size, D gene, V gene, CDR3 protein, CDR3 DNA. A D gene is named only where the DNA matches it firmly. Not all rows give a size; the values are once, few, many and, for expanded clones, a class.

j_call: TRBJ1-2; clone_size: NA; d_call: NA; v_call: TRBV7-9; cdr3_aa: CASSLSGDVGYTF; cdr3_nt: TGTGCCAGCAGCTTGTCGGGGGACGTCGGCTACACCTTC
j_call: TRBJ2-1; clone_size: NA; d_call: NA; v_call: TRBV7-9; cdr3_aa: CACAPLSYNEQFF; cdr3_nt: TGTGCCTGCGCACCCCTCTCCTACAATGAGCAGTTCTTC
j_call: TRBJ2-1; clone_size: NA; d_call: NA; v_call: TRBV4-3; cdr3_aa: CASSPETAGLNEDEQFF; cdr3_nt: TGCGCCAGCAGCCCAGAAACCGCGGGACTTAACGAGGATGAGCAGTTCTTC
j_call: TRBJ1-1; clone_size: once; d_call: TRBD1; v_call: TRBV27; cdr3_aa: CASSPRTGSTEAFF; cdr3_nt: TGTGCCAGCAGTCCCCGGACAGGGAGCACTGAAGCTTTCTTT
j_call: TRBJ2-1; clone_size: NA; d_call: NA; v_call: TRBV7-9; cdr3_aa: CASSLGVALGQFF; cdr3_nt: TGTGCCAGCAGCTTAGGAGTAGCCCTGGGGCAGTTCTTC
j_call: TRBJ1-1; clone_size: NA; d_call: NA; v_call: TRBV30; cdr3_aa: CAWRADSQGWTEAFF; cdr3_nt: TGTGCCTGGAGGGCAGACTCACAGGGCTGGACTGAAGCTTTCTTT
j_call: TRBJ2-2; clone_size: NA; d_call: TRBD2; v_call: TRBV5-4; cdr3_aa: CASSSPSGGALGRTGELFF; cdr3_nt: TGTGCCAGCAGCTCCCCTAGCGGGGGGGCCCTGGGTCGGACCGGGGAGCTGTTTTTT
j_call: TRBJ1-2; clone_size: NA; d_call: NA; v_call: TRBV19; cdr3_aa: CASSIRVGYGYTF; cdr3_nt: TGTGCCAGTAGTATTCGGGTTGGCTATGGCTACACCTTC
j_call: TRBJ2-3; clone_size: NA; d_call: TRBD2; v_call: TRBV13; cdr3_aa: CASSPGGDYTTDTQYF; cdr3_nt: TGTGCCAGCAGCCCGGGCGGGGACTATACCACAGATACGCAGTATTTT
j_call: TRBJ1-4; clone_size: NA; d_call: TRBD1; v_call: TRBV7-2; cdr3_aa: CASSIQGGYEKLFF; cdr3_nt: TGTGCCAGCAGCATTCAAGGGGGCTATGAAAAACTGTTTTTT
j_call: TRBJ2-3; clone_size: NA; d_call: TRBD2; v_call: TRBV7-2; cdr3_aa: CAGSTSGRADTQYF; cdr3_nt: TGTGCCGGATCAACTAGCGGGAGGGCAGATACGCAGTATTTT